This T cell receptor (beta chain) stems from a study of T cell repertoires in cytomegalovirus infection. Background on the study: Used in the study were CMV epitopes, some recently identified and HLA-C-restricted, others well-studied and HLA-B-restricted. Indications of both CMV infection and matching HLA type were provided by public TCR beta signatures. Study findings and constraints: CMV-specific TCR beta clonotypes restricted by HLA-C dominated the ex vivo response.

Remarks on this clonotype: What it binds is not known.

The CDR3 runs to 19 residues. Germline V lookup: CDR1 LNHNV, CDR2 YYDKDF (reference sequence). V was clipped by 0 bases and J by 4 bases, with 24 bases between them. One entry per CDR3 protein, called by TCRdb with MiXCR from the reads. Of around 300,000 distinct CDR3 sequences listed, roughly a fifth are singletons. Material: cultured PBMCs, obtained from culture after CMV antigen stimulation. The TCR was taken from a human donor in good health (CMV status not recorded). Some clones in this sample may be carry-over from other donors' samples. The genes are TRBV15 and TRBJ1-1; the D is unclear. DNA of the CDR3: TGTGCCACCAGCAGAGATTGGCCCCCCACACCGGAACGGGGCACTGAAGCTTTCTTT. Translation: CATSRDWPPTPERGTEAFF.